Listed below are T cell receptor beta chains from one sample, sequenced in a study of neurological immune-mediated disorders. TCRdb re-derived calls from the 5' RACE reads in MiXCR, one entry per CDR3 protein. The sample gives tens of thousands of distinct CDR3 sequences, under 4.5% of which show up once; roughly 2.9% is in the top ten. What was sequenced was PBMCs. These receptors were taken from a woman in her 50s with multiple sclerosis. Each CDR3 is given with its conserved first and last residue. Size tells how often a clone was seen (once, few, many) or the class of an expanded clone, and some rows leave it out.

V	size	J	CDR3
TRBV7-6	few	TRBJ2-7	CASSLVAGDSYEQYF
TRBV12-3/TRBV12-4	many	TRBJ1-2	CASNTPGGRYGYTF
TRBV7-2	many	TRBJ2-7	CASSSTHSYEQYF
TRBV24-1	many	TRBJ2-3	CATSDFGSDTQYF
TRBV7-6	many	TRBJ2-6	CASSLLPDTSGANVLTF
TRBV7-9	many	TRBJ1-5	CASSLAVDNQPQHF
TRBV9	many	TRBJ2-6	CASSVAGGPGDVLTF
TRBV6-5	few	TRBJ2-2	CASSFPPGTGELFF
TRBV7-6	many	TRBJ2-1	CASSLVTSGGNNEQFF
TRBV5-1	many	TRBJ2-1	CASSLVASGGHNEQFF
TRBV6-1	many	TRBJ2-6	CASRAGTGSGANVLTF
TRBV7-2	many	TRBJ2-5	CASSLGGTQETQYF
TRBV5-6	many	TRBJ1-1	CASSPRRNTEAFF
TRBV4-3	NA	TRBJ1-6	CASSQDPRNSPLHF
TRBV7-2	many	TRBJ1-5	CASSLAGQGLSSNQPQHF
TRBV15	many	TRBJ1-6	CATASGGISPLHF
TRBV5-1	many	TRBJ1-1	CASSLSILGGLNTEAFF
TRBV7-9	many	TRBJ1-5	CASSLDGYSNQPQHF
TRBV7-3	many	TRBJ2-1	CASSLSGRAEIREQFF
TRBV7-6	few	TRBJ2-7	CASSLDRGVYYEQYF
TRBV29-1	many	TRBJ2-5	CSVGPLTGETQYF
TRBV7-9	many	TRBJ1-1	CASSLGGSMNTEAFF
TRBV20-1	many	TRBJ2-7	CSALKQGVNEQYF
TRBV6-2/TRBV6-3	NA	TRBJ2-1	CASSYDWREQFF
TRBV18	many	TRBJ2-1	CASSPGTRGYNEQFF
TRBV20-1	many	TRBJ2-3	CSARVASGVGDTQYF
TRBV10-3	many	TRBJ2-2	CAIRGNTGELFF
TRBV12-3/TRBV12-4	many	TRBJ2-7	CASSWSTYEQYF
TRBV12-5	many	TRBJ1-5	CASGPSNQPQHF
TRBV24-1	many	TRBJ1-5	CATSDLGTGAGNQPQHF
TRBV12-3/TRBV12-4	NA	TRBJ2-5	CASLGPSETQYF
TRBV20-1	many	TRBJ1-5	CSTDRTFDQPQHF
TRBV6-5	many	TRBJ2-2	CASRTGVRELFF